These 17 T cell receptor beta chains came from one sample sequenced in a study of cytomegalovirus exposure and HLA in healthy donors. PCR primers comprised 60 Vbeta and 13 Jbeta primers. The assay was immunoSEQ multiplex PCR, and TCRdb's table has in-frame clones only and misses some. Of under 140,000 clones in the sample, 76% were seen once. Sequenced input: PBMCs. These receptors all stem from a man younger than 45 in good health and CMV-seropositive.

The chain couples TRBV7-9 to TRBJ2-7; D uncertain. The CDR3 runs 11 residues. CDR1 is SEHNR, CDR2 FQNEAQ, per germline (reference sequence). Trimming removed 5 bases at V and 7 bases at J, with 9 bases between. CDR3 nucleotide sequence: TGTGCCAGCAGCCCGTTAGAAGAGCAGTACTTC. It specifies CASSPLEEQYF.

This clone was seen only once. This chain links TRBV5-5 with TRBJ2-5; 10 bases line up with TRBD2. The CDR3 totals 17 residues. Germline lookup yields CDR1 SGHKS and CDR2 YYEKEE (reference sequence). J lost 2 bases, V lost 3 bases, and 10 bases had no gene match. The CDR3 loop reads CASSSNIAGGLQETQYF. The DNA of the CDR3 is TGTGCCAGCAGCTCGAACATAGCGGGGGGCTTACAAGAGACCCAGTACTTC.

V usage is TRBV7-6 and J usage is TRBJ1-2, with 7 nucleotides matching TRBD1. Germline values: CDR1 SGHVS, CDR2 FNYEAQ. This CDR3 comprises 15 residues. V was pared by 5 bases and J by 0 bases, with 6 bases of the junction left unmatched. This CDR3 is CASSARTGANYGYTF. CDR3 nucleotide sequence: TGTGCCAGCAGCGCCCGGACAGGAGCTAACTATGGCTACACCTTC.

J is TRBJ1-2 and V is TRBV27, with 9 bases fitting TRBD1. CDR3 length: 13 amino acids. Germline V gene data show CDR1 as MNHEY and CDR2 as SMNVEV (reference sequence). V lost 3 bases to trimming and J lost 6 bases; unmatched junction nucleotides: 2. The CDR3: CASSFRDRDGYTF. The CDR3 DNA reads as TGTGCCAGCAGTTTTCGGGACAGGGATGGCTACACCTTC.

This clone occurred once. V usage is TRBV13 and J usage is TRBJ2-5; 9 positions agree with TRBD2. The CDR3 contains 14 residues. V lost 8 bases to trimming and J lost 7 bases; unmatched junction nucleotides: 11. Germline CDR1 PRHDT, CDR2 FYEKMQ (reference sequence). The CDR3 reads CASVRRGGPGTQYF. The DNA of the CDR3 is TGTGCCAGCGTCAGGCGGGGGGGCCCGGGGACCCAGTACTTC. The full variable domain, rest sourced from reference TRBV13 and TRBJ2-5, is AAGVIQSPRHLIKEKRETATLKCYPIPRHDTVYWYQQGPGQDPQFLISFYEKMQSDKGSIPDRFSAQQFSDYHSELNMSSLELGDSALYFCASVRRGGPGTQYFGPGTRLLVL.

The V gene is TRBV9, the J gene TRBJ2-7, with 11 bases matching TRBD2. The CDR3 loop spans 15 amino acids. Germline assignment: CDR1 SGDLS and CDR2 YYNGEE. With V trimmed by 2 bases and J by 5 bases, 6 bases remained unmatched. CDR3 sequence reads: CASSVTGLAGHEQYF. The CDR3 region has the DNA TGTGCCAGCAGCGTTACTGGACTAGCGGGCCACGAGCAGTACTTC.

This clone has just a few counts. This sequence joins TRBV6-1 and TRBJ2-7; no clear D gene. Germline CDR1 and CDR2: MNHNS and SASEGT. The germline V and J ends were trimmed by 4 bases and 0 bases, with 10 bases remaining between them. This CDR3 comprises 14 residues. DNA of the CDR3: TGTGCCAGCAGTGTAACGGCGGACTCCTACGAGCAGTACTTC. Translated, it gives CASSVTADSYEQYF.

The rearrangement joins TRBV7-2 to TRBJ2-1; D is possibly TRBD1 (6 bases). The V gene lost 1 base and the J gene lost 6 bases, with 13 bases spanning the gap. The germline CDR1 and CDR2 sequences are SGHTA and FQGNSA. This CDR3 has 15 residues. The CDR3 sequence: CASSLVGQGPNEQFF. The CDR3 DNA follows: TGTGCCAGCAGCTTAGTTGGGCAGGGGCCCAATGAGCAGTTCTTC.

The rearrangement joins TRBV27 to TRBJ2-3; 7 bases agree with TRBD1. Germline loops: CDR1 MNHEY, CDR2 SMNVEV (reference sequence). The CDR3 sequence is 14 residues long. The J segment lost 4 bases and the V segment lost 3 bases, leaving 4 bases of the junction unmatched. CDR3 protein: CASSFRQGSDTQYF. The CDR3 DNA sequence: TGTGCCAGCAGTTTTCGACAGGGCTCAGATACGCAGTATTTT.

The chain combines TRBV28 with TRBJ2-7; 8 nucleotides align to TRBD1. Germline-derived CDR1 and CDR2 are MDHEN and SYDVKM. CDR3 length equals 14 residues. Unmatched junction bases numbered 5, after V lost 4 bases and J lost 3 bases. Written as DNA, the CDR3 is TGTGCCAGCAGTTCGACAGGGGTGATCTACGAGCAGTACTTC. This sequence encodes CASSSTGVIYEQYF.

The chain recombines TRBV2 with TRBJ1-5; possibly TRBD1 for D (5 bases). This CDR3 comprises 14 residues. The V gene lost 6 bases and the J gene lost 3 bases, with 12 bases spanning the gap. Germline assignment: CDR1 SNHLY and CDR2 FYNNEI. For the CDR3, the DNA is TGTGCCAGCAGCTCAGGGCTGTTCAATCAGCCCCAGCATTTT. Translation: CASSSGLFNQPQHF.

For the CDR3, the DNA is TGTGCCAGCAGCGTAGCTGCGGGACAGTCTGGAAACACCATATATTTT. Protein: CASSVAAGQSGNTIYF. This rearrangement joins TRBV9 to TRBJ1-3; 7 nucleotides match TRBD1. The V gene's germline CDR1 is SGDLS and CDR2 YYNGEE. CDR3 size: 16 residues. V shed 0 bases, J shed 1 base, and the junction held 4 bases outside the gene matches.

The chain joins TRBV19 to TRBJ2-2; D is possibly TRBD2 (6 bases). Trimming removed 2 bases from V and 4 bases from J, with 11 bases in between. Germline CDR1 LNHDA, CDR2 SQIVND (reference sequence). The CDR3 is 15 residues long. This CDR3 reads CASSIRTEGTGELFF. Here the CDR3 DNA reads TGTGCCAGTAGTATAAGGACGGAGGGCACCGGGGAGCTGTTTTTT.

This clone was counted a single time. The genes are TRBV6-5 and TRBJ1-5; D perhaps matches TRBD1 (6 bases). V was pared by 5 bases and J by 1 base, with 12 bases between. Germline V CDR1 and CDR2: MNHEY, SVGAGI. The CDR3 has 15 residues. DNA of the CDR3: TGTGCCAGCAGTCAGGGGCCTGGCAGCAATCAGCCCCAGCATTTT. Residues: CASSQGPGSNQPQHF.

This clone was detected a few times. The rearrangement uses TRBV13 and TRBJ1-2, with D unresolved. CDR1 and CDR2 (germline): PRHDT, FYEKMQ (reference sequence). This CDR3 is built from 15 residues. Trimming shortened V by 4 bases and J by 4 bases, and 16 bases separated the two germline ends. In nucleotides, the CDR3 is TGTGCCAGCAGCTCTGGCGGGTCCTGGGGCTATGGCTACACCTTC. Encoded protein: CASSSGGSWGYGYTF.

The chain has TRBV28 and TRBJ2-7; TRBD2 might be the D (7 bases). CDR3 length: 14 amino acids. Germline assignment: CDR1 MDHEN and CDR2 SYDVKM. Trimming stripped 4 bases from V and 0 bases from J, with 10 bases between. CDR3 DNA sequence: TGTGCCAGCAGTTGGGGGGGCAGCTCCTACGAGCAGTACTTC. As protein: CASSWGGSSYEQYF. Supplemented by reference TRBV28 and TRBJ2-7, the full variable domain reads DVKVTQSSRYLVKRTGEKVFLECVQDMDHENMFWYRQDPGLGLRLIYFSYDVKMKEKGDIPEGYSVSREKKERFSLILESASTNQTSMYLCASSWGGSSYEQYFGPGTRLTVT.

The V call is TRBV11-2, the J call TRBJ1-2, with D perhaps TRBD1 (6 bases). V was pared by 3 bases and J by 8 bases, with 16 bases between. In germline, CDR1 is SGHAT, CDR2 FQNNGV. CDR3 length: 14 residues. The CDR3 nucleotides are TGTGCCAGCAGCTTCCGGACAGTACGCTACGGCTACACCTTC. It translates to CASSFRTVRYGYTF.